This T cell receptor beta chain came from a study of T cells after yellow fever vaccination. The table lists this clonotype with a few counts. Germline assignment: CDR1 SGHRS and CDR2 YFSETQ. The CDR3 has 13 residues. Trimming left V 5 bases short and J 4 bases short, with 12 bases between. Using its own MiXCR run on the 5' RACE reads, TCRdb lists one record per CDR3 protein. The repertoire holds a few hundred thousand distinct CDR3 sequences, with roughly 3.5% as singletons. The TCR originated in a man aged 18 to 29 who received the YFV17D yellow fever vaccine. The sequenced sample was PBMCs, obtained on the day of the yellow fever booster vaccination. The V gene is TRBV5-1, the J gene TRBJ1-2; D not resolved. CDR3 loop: CASSFGSFYGYTF. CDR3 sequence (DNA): TGCGCCAGCAGTTTTGGGTCTTTCTATGGCTACACCTTC. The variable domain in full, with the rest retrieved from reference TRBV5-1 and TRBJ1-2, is KAGVTQTPRYLIKTRGQQVTLSCSPISGHRSVSWYQQTPGQGLQFLFEYFSETQRNKGNFPGRFSGRQFSNSRSEMNVSTLELGDSALYLCASSFGSFYGYTFGSGTRLTVV.